The clone carrying this TCR beta chain was recorded a few times. No antigen is known for it. At least 3 on the Clinical Activity Score was recorded for ophthalmopathy patients, who also had NOSPECS grade at least 4 and duration under 3 months. Patients were excluded for uncontrolled infection, other autoimmune disease, pregnancy or lactation. RNA transcripts were the template for amplifying TCR beta CDR3 regions. First-round RT-PCR with HTBI primers amplified the TCR CDR3 region. MiXCR was run by TCRdb on the multiplex PCR reads, yielding one entry per CDR3 protein. The sample holds a few hundred thousand distinct CDR3 sequences, about 20% seen once. This CDR3 is built from 15 residues. Trimming removed 1 base at V and 7 bases at J, with 17 bases between. Germline assignment: CDR1 DFQATT and CDR2 SNEGSKA (reference sequence). This entry comes from a study of T cells in Graves' hyperthyroidism and ophthalmopathy. Study context: Upon initial diagnosis and before any treatment, peripheral blood was collected.

Study-wide results and caveats: Most clonotypes that expanded in the thyroid above 0.001 also showed up in blood.

The sequenced sample consisted of blood. The genes are TRBV20-1 and TRBJ2-1; possibly TRBD2 for D (7 bases). This clonotype was sampled from a woman between 70 and 85 years old with Graves' ophthalmopathy. The CDR3 here is CSARGGRGARNEQFF. The DNA of the CDR3 is TGCAGTGCTAGAGGGGGTCGGGGGGCGAGGAATGAGCAGTTCTTC.